These 16 T cell receptor beta chains were all obtained from the same sample, sequenced in a study of technical replicates of blood from a few donors. Measured with immunoSEQ multiplex PCR; TCRdb has only the in-frame clones, and not every one. The sample holds about 83,000 clones, roughly 94% seen once. Sequencing was carried out using T cells isolated from PBMCs. The source of these receptors is a human donor in good health.

This sequence joins TRBV5-8 and TRBJ2-1, with 7 bases identical to TRBD1. The CDR3 is made up of 14 amino acids. CDR1 and CDR2 from the germline V gene are SGHTS and YDEGEE. Unmatched junction bases numbered 8, after V lost 4 bases and J lost 7 bases. DNA for the CDR3: TGTGCCAGCAGCATATTCGGGACAGCAAATGAGCAGTTCTTC. Residues: CASSIFGTANEQFF. The full variable domain, its missing parts supplied by reference TRBV5-8 and TRBJ2-1, is EAGVTQSPTHLIKTRGQQATLRCSPISGHTSVYWYQQALGLGLQFLLWYDEGEERNRGNFPPRFSGRQFPNYSSELNVNALELEDSALYLCASSIFGTANEQFFGPGTRLTVL.

V is TRBV7-2 and J is TRBJ2-3; TRBD2 matches 16 bases. CDR1 SGHTA and CDR2 FQGNSA come from the germline V gene. This CDR3 has 18 residues. The ends lost 8 bases at V and 6 bases at J; junction bases unmatched: 14. CDR3: CASGYVRGTSGRADTQYF. For the CDR3, the DNA is TGTGCCAGCGGCTACGTCCGCGGGACTAGCGGGAGGGCCGATACGCAGTATTTT.

The rearrangement uses TRBV30 and TRBJ1-2; the D is unclear. This CDR3 contains 11 residues. Trimming left V 3 bases short and J 7 bases short, with 9 bases between. Germline V lookup: CDR1 GTSNPN, CDR2 SVGIG (reference sequence). DNA for the CDR3: TGTGCCTGGAGCGCGGGGTTTGGCTACACCTTC. Translating gives CAWSAGFGYTF.

The genes are TRBV15 and TRBJ2-1, with no clear D. Trimming shortened V by 1 base and J by 16 bases, and 14 bases separated the two germline ends. This CDR3 is 12 amino acids long. CDR1 is LNHNV, CDR2 YYDKDF, per germline (reference sequence). CDR3 coding DNA: TGTGCCACCAGCAGAGGATCTAGTAATGCCTTCTTC. It encodes CATSRGSSNAFF.

The V gene is TRBV7-3, the J gene TRBJ2-3, with 12 nucleotides matching TRBD1. This CDR3 has 15 amino acids. V lost 5 bases to trimming and J lost 5 bases; unmatched junction nucleotides: 5. Germline values: CDR1 SGHTA, CDR2 FQGTGA. CDR3 protein: CASSPGQGALDTQYF. The CDR3, as DNA: TGTGCCAGCAGCCCGGGACAGGGGGCGCTAGATACGCAGTATTTT.

The CDR3 loop is CASSPRQYNEQFF. The CDR3 coding sequence is TGTGCCAGCAGCCCAAGACAGTACAATGAGCAGTTCTTC. The J gene is TRBJ2-1, the V gene TRBV7-3; a possible D gene is TRBD1 (5 bases). Germline CDR1 and CDR2: SGHTA and FQGTGA. The ends were cut back, 5 bases at V and 4 bases at J, with 9 bases in the middle. This CDR3 is 13 amino acids long.

This chain joins TRBV28 and TRBJ2-1; 13 nucleotides line up with TRBD2. The V gene's germline CDR1 is MDHEN and CDR2 SYDVKM. The V and J ends lost 8 bases and 6 bases, in that order; junction bases with no gene match: 4. The CDR3 totals 14 residues. CDR3 coding DNA: TGTGCCAGCCAGACTAGCGGGGGGCTCAATGAGCAGTTCTTC. It codes for CASQTSGGLNEQFF.

This chain connects TRBV7-3 to TRBJ1-2, with D tentatively TRBD1 (6 bases). V lost 0 bases, J lost 2 bases, and 16 bases lay in between. The CDR3 is 17 amino acids. Germline V gene data show CDR1 as SGHTA and CDR2 as FQGTGA. The CDR3 DNA reads as TGTGCCAGCAGCTTAACCCGGGAAAAGGGGGAGAACTATGGCTACACCTTC. As protein: CASSLTREKGENYGYTF.

The chain combines TRBV10-3 with TRBJ1-4, with a possible D match to TRBD1 (6 bases). The CDR3 spans 15 residues. V lost 4 bases and J 5 bases, leaving 14 bases between the germline ends. Germline V gene lookup returns CDR1 ENHRY and CDR2 SYGVKD. CDR3 in DNA: TGTGCCATCAGTGCGCACGGGACAAGCAATGAAAAACTGTTTTTT. Residues: CAISAHGTSNEKLFF.

The V call is TRBV7-9, the J call TRBJ1-4; the match to TRBD1 covers 7 bases. V was pared by 1 base and J by 5 bases, with 4 bases of the junction left unmatched. The germline CDR1 and CDR2 sequences are SEHNR and FQNEAQ (reference sequence). The CDR3 has 15 amino acids. The CDR3 here is CASSLEGQRNEKLFF. The CDR3 coding sequence is TGTGCCAGCAGCTTAGAGGGACAGAGGAATGAAAAACTGTTTTTT.

The rearrangement joins TRBV6-5 to TRBJ2-3, with TRBD2 identical over 11 bases. The germline V gene has CDR1 MNHEY and CDR2 SVGAGI. This CDR3 is built from 14 residues. V was clipped by 5 bases and J by 4 bases; unmatched bases: 2. The CDR3 nucleotides are TGTGCCAGCAGTCTTAGCGGGAGGGCAGATACGCAGTATTTT. Translated: CASSLSGRADTQYF.

The chain couples TRBV6-5 to TRBJ2-1; 9 bases line up with TRBD1. Germline lookup yields CDR1 MNHEY and CDR2 SVGAGI. With V trimmed by 6 bases and J by 12 bases, 3 bases remained unmatched. The CDR3 has 11 amino acids. The CDR3 sequence: CASSSTGGQFF. CDR3 nucleotides: TGTGCCAGCAGCTCGACAGGGGGGCAGTTCTTC.

This sequence joins TRBV19 and TRBJ2-7, with TRBD2 identical over 13 bases. This CDR3 contains 15 residues. With 9 bases clipped from V and 2 bases from J, the junction kept 7 bases outside the gene matches. Germline V gene data show CDR1 as LNHDA and CDR2 as SQIVND (reference sequence). The CDR3 bases are TGTGCCAGCAAGAGAGGACTAGCGGGAGCCTACGAGCAGTACTTC. This sequence encodes CASKRGLAGAYEQYF. Filled out from reference TRBV19 and TRBJ2-7, the complete variable domain reads DGGITQSPKYLFRKEGQNVTLSCEQNLNHDAMYWYRQDPGQGLRLIYYSQIVNDFQKGDIAEGYSVSREKKESFPLTVTSAQKNPTAFYLCASKRGLAGAYEQYFGPGTRLTVT.

The J gene is TRBJ2-2, the V gene TRBV11-1; D possibly corresponds to TRBD2 (6 bases). Germline V gives CDR1 SGHAT, CDR2 FQDESV (reference sequence). The germline V and J ends were trimmed by 5 bases and 8 bases, with 15 bases remaining between them. The CDR3 runs to 14 residues. The CDR3 sequence: CASSPLIGGGELFF. DNA for the CDR3: TGTGCCAGCAGCCCGCTCATCGGGGGAGGGGAGCTGTTTTTT.

The chain recombines TRBV30 with TRBJ2-1; 15 nucleotides match TRBD2. Germline V gene data show CDR1 as GTSNPN and CDR2 as SVGIG (reference sequence). V was clipped by 0 bases and J by 8 bases; unmatched bases: 8. The CDR3 sequence is 17 residues long. In DNA, the CDR3 is TGTGCCTGGAGTGTTTTCAGGACTAGCGGGGGGGTTCATGAGCAGTTCTTC. Amino acids: CAWSVFRTSGGVHEQFF.

This clone was seen a single time. For the CDR3, the DNA is TGCGCCAGCAGTGATGTAGGGGAGGGCGAGACCCAGTACTTC. It codes for CASSDVGEGETQYF. The chain carries TRBV10-2 and TRBJ2-5; TRBD2 agrees at 7 bases. V lost 3 bases and J lost 5; bases outside the gene matches: 6. The CDR3 loop spans 14 amino acids. Germline CDR1 is WSHSY and CDR2 is SAAADI.